Each of the 29 T cell receptor beta chains below was sequenced from the same sample in a study of blood T cell repertoires in COVID-19. TCRdb's copy holds only in-frame clones and misses some; the assay was immunoSEQ multiplex PCR. Of about 140,000 clones in the sample, 82% were seen once. The sample consisted of peripheral blood. The receptors come from an elderly woman with acute or convalescent COVID-19.

The chain combines TRBV6-2 or TRBV6-3 with TRBJ1-1; possibly TRBD1 for D (5 bases). Between the trimmed V and J ends, which lost 5 bases and 1 base, there was a span of 8 bases. The germline V gene has CDR1 MNHEY and CDR2 SVGEGT. This CDR3 region has 13 residues. The chain's CDR3 is CASSGQGNTEAFF. The CDR3 DNA sequence: TGTGCCAGCAGTGGCCAGGGGAACACTGAAGCTTTCTTT.

The chain recombines TRBV6-5 with TRBJ2-7, with TRBD1 matching over 8 bases. V lost 6 bases, J lost 3 bases, and 7 bases stayed unmatched. Germline CDR1 is MNHEY and CDR2 is SVGAGI. The CDR3 is 14 amino acids. CDR3 DNA: TGTGCCAGCAGCGGGGACAGGCTTTACTACGAGCAGTACTTC. Its protein product is CASSGDRLYYEQYF.

The chain combines TRBV18 with TRBJ2-5, with D maybe TRBD2 (6 bases). Trimming stripped 6 bases from V and 4 bases from J, with 12 bases between. The CDR3 spans 13 residues. Germline CDR1 is KGHSH and CDR2 is LQKENI. The CDR3 DNA reads as TGTGCCAGCTCCGGTACTAGCAGAGAGACCCAGTACTTC. This translates into CASSGTSRETQYF.

The gene calls are TRBV4-1 and TRBJ1-6; no clear D gene. In germline, CDR1 is MGHRA, CDR2 YSYEKL. The CDR3 runs 17 residues. Between the trimmed V and J ends, which lost 1 base and 3 bases, there was a span of 13 bases. For the CDR3, the DNA is TGCGCCAGCAGCCAAGGCGGGCAGGTCCGCTATAATTCACCCCTCCACTTT. Translating it yields CASSQGGQVRYNSPLHF.

The chain has TRBV5-1 and TRBJ2-2; no reliable D call. The V gene lost 0 bases and the J gene lost 2 bases, with 8 bases spanning the gap. The CDR3 runs to 15 residues. Germline V gene sequence: CDR1 SGHRS, CDR2 YFSETQ. The CDR3 DNA sequence: TGCGCCAGCAGCTTGGCCGCTATCAACACCGGGGAGCTGTTTTTT. Amino acids: CASSLAAINTGELFF.

The chain has TRBV6-1 and TRBJ1-1; D gene unclear. Germline CDR1 MNHNS, CDR2 SASEGT. There are 13 residues in the CDR3. V was trimmed by 3 bases and J by 0 bases, leaving 5 bases between them. This CDR3 is CASSEAVNTEAFF. The CDR3 DNA follows: TGTGCCAGCAGTGAGGCCGTGAACACTGAAGCTTTCTTT.

The J gene is TRBJ2-7, the V gene TRBV27; D ambiguous. Trimming left V 3 bases short and J 6 bases short, with 12 bases between. Per the germline V gene, CDR1 is MNHEY and CDR2 is SMNVEV (reference sequence). The CDR3 runs 13 residues. CDR3 residues: CASSLGPWAEQYF. DNA for the CDR3: TGTGCCAGCAGTTTGGGTCCCTGGGCCGAGCAGTACTTC.

V gene TRBV7-2 combines with J gene TRBJ1-2; 7 nucleotides line up with TRBD1. The CDR3 spans 14 residues. CDR1 is SGHTA and CDR2 is FQGNSA in the germline V gene. V dropped 3 bases and J dropped 7; count of bases not matched to a gene: 8. CDR3 sequence reads: CASSFKGQGGGYTF. CDR3 DNA: TGTGCCAGCAGCTTTAAGGGGCAGGGGGGTGGCTACACCTTC.

The V call is TRBV6-1, the J call TRBJ2-7, with TRBD2 matching 14 bases. Germline V CDR1 and CDR2: MNHNS, SASEGT. The CDR3 runs 17 residues. V trimming: 4 bases; J trimming: 3 bases; junction bases outside the gene matches: 8. CDR3: CASSGPGTSGSLYEQYF. The CDR3 nucleotides are TGTGCCAGCAGTGGACCCGGGACTAGCGGGAGTCTCTACGAGCAGTACTTC.

This rearrangement joins TRBV5-1 to TRBJ2-1; D possibly corresponds to TRBD1 (6 bases). The germline V gene encodes CDR1 SGHRS and CDR2 YFSETQ. The CDR3 spans 15 residues. The germline V and J ends were trimmed by 4 bases and 7 bases, with 18 bases remaining between them. The CDR3 sequence is CASSPGHQANNEQFF. The CDR3 DNA is TGCGCCAGCAGCCCGGGACATCAGGCAAATAATGAGCAGTTCTTC.

CDR3 DNA: TGTGCCAGCATCCCCATGGAGACTTCGGGGGATACGCAGTATTTT. This codes for CASIPMETSGDTQYF. This chain connects TRBV5-6 to TRBJ2-3; possibly TRBD2 for D (5 bases). The V end lost 6 bases, the J end lost 6 bases, and 20 bases lay between the germline ends. The CDR3 is made up of 15 amino acids. Looked up from germline, CDR1 is SGHDT and CDR2 is YYEEEE.

The chain combines TRBV29-1 with TRBJ1-1; 7 bases line up with TRBD1. Losses at the gene ends were 7 bases for V and 3 bases for J; bases not matched to a gene: 8. This CDR3 contains 13 residues. Germline CDR1 SQVTM, CDR2 ANQGSEA. The CDR3, as DNA: TGCAGCGGTAAGACAGGGAGGTACACTGAAGCTTTCTTT. Translated, it gives CSGKTGRYTEAFF.

This clone has just a few counts. The germline gene is not matched at one end of the junction; a read error may be the cause. V gene TRBV4-1 combines with J gene TRBJ1-2; TRBD1 matches 11 bases. The germline CDR1 and CDR2 sequences are MGHRA and YSYEKL. CDR3 size: 16 residues. The CDR3 is CASRQGQGAGDYGYTF. CDR3 nucleotides: TGCGCCAGCAGGCAAGGACAGGGGGCAGGAGACTATGGCTACACCTTC.

V and J are TRBV2 and TRBJ2-7, with D perhaps matching TRBD1 (6 bases). Germline CDR1 and CDR2: SNHLY and FYNNEI. CDR3 length: 12 residues. The V and J ends lost 11 bases and 4 bases respectively, with 15 bases between them. The CDR3 spells CAGKARGYEQYF. In nucleotides, the CDR3 is TGTGCCGGTAAGGCCAGGGGATACGAGCAGTACTTC.

The chain combines TRBV7-9 with TRBJ1-1; D gene uncertain. Looked up from germline, CDR1 is SEHNR and CDR2 is FQNEAQ (reference sequence). Trimming left V 2 bases short and J 1 base short, with 20 bases between. This CDR3 has 18 residues. CDR3 sequence: CASSLYSLFRGTNTEAFF. CDR3 sequence (DNA): TGTGCCAGCAGCTTATATAGCCTATTCCGGGGAACGAACACTGAAGCTTTCTTT.

The rearrangement uses TRBV20-1 and TRBJ1-4; D is perhaps TRBD1 (5 bases). Germline CDR1 reads DFQATT; CDR2 reads SNEGSKA (reference sequence). The CDR3 consists of 11 residues. CDR3 sequence (DNA): TGCAGCGGGGGGAGGGGCGAGGAACTGTTTTTT. Its translation: CSGGRGEELFF.

The chain joins TRBV28 to TRBJ2-7; the D is unclear. The CDR3 has 12 residues. The ends were cut back, 5 bases at V and 3 bases at J, with 8 bases in the middle. CDR1 is MDHEN and CDR2 is SYDVKM in the germline V gene. This CDR3 reads CASSDSNYEQYF. The DNA for the CDR3 is TGTGCCAGCAGTGACTCAAACTACGAGCAGTACTTC.

This clone was seen once. The V call is TRBV5-1, the J call TRBJ2-1; 8 nucleotides agree with TRBD2. J was trimmed by 0 bases and V by 1 base; bases with no gene match: 6. The CDR3 spans 17 residues. Germline V gives CDR1 SGHRS, CDR2 YFSETQ. CDR3 bases: TGCGCCAGCAGCTTGACAGCGGGGGCTAACTCCTACAATGAGCAGTTCTTC. It codes for CASSLTAGANSYNEQFF.

This clone was seen more than once but under ten times. The rearrangement uses TRBV2 and TRBJ1-6; 9 bases align to TRBD1. Germline V gives CDR1 SNHLY, CDR2 FYNNEI. Trimming cost V 6 bases and J 4 bases; bases outside gene matches: 10. CDR3 length: 17 amino acids. Written as DNA, the CDR3 is TGTGCCAGCAGCTCAACTCCAGACAGGGGGTATAATTCACCCCTCCACTTT. Translated, it gives CASSSTPDRGYNSPLHF.

This clone was seen a handful of times. The chain is built from TRBV6-6 and TRBJ2-1, with 12 positions matching TRBD2. The V gene end was trimmed by 5 bases and the J gene end by 5 bases; junction bases not matched to a gene: 13. The CDR3 extends over 18 amino acids. CDR1 is MNHNY, CDR2 SVGAGI, per germline (reference sequence). The chain's CDR3 is CASSLLLAGGSNDNEQFF. The CDR3 DNA reads TGTGCCAGCAGTCTCCTACTAGCGGGAGGTAGTAACGACAATGAGCAGTTCTTC.

The V gene is TRBV5-1, the J gene TRBJ2-5; 7 bases map to TRBD1. The germline CDR1 and CDR2 sequences are SGHRS and YFSETQ. V gave up 0 bases and J gave up 1 base; unmatched junction bases: 6. The CDR3 length is 16 residues. The CDR3 loop is CASSLGRGTVQETQYF. Written as DNA, the CDR3 is TGCGCCAGCAGCTTGGGTAGGGGGACAGTCCAAGAGACCCAGTACTTC.

The rearrangement joins TRBV7-8 to TRBJ2-5; D perhaps matches TRBD2 (6 bases). Germline V gene data show CDR1 as SGHVS and CDR2 as FQNEAQ. The CDR3 runs to 16 residues. The V end lost 5 bases, the J end lost 5 bases, and 21 bases lay between the germline ends. The CDR3 DNA reads as TGTGCCAGCAGCCGGGTTTCGGGGAGAGGAGGGGAGACCCAGTACTTC. Translating it yields CASSRVSGRGGETQYF.

The CDR3 protein is CASSINRGAGELFF. CDR3 sequence (DNA): TGTGCCAGCAGCATAAACAGGGGGGCCGGGGAGCTGTTTTTT. The chain recombines TRBV2 with TRBJ2-2, with 8 bases aligning to TRBD1. CDR3 size: 14 residues. Germline loops: CDR1 SNHLY, CDR2 FYNNEI. The V and J ends lost 6 bases and 6 bases, in that order; junction bases with no gene match: 6.

This chain connects TRBV28 to TRBJ2-5; D possibly corresponds to TRBD2 (6 bases). The ends were cut back, 6 bases at V and 0 bases at J, with 11 bases in the middle. Germline CDR1 is MDHEN and CDR2 is SYDVKM. The CDR3 loop spans 14 amino acids. The DNA for the CDR3 is TGTGCCAGCAGGAACAGCGGGCACCAAGAGACCCAGTACTTC. This encodes CASRNSGHQETQYF.

V usage is TRBV3-1 (or the pseudogene TRBV3-2) and J usage is TRBJ2-3, with 12 bases lining up with TRBD2. V shed 8 bases and J 3 bases; nucleotides not matched to a gene: 6. CDR3 length equals 15 residues. CDR1 LGHDT and CDR2 YNNKEL come from the germline V gene (reference sequence). The CDR3 here is CASVLAGGRTDTQYF. CDR3 nucleotide sequence: TGTGCCAGCGTCCTAGCGGGAGGGAGGACAGATACGCAGTATTTT.

This clone occurred a few times. This chain uses TRBV2 with TRBJ2-3, with D uncertain. Trimming left V 0 bases short and J 3 bases short, with 4 bases between. The CDR3 has 13 residues. Germline CDR1 SNHLY, CDR2 FYNNEI. The DNA of the CDR3 is TGTGCCAGCAGTGAAGCGAGTACAGATACGCAGTATTTT. Protein product: CASSEASTDTQYF.

This clone came up a few times. The chain carries TRBV5-1 and TRBJ2-5; 14 positions match TRBD2. Germline-derived CDR1 and CDR2 are SGHRS and YFSETQ. This CDR3 region has 16 residues. V trimming: 0 bases; J trimming: 3 bases; junction bases outside the gene matches: 1. CDR3 sequence (DNA): TGCGCCAGCAGCTTGGCGGGACTAGCGGGGGAAGAGACCCAGTACTTC. Protein product: CASSLAGLAGEETQYF.

V is TRBV7-8 and J is TRBJ2-3; 7 bases agree with TRBD2. Unmatched junction bases numbered 9, after V lost 6 bases and J lost 6 bases. The CDR3 runs 14 residues. Germline V gene lookup returns CDR1 SGHVS and CDR2 FQNEAQ. CDR3 region: CASRGPGTTDTQYF. The CDR3 nucleotides read TGTGCCAGCAGAGGCCCGGGGACTACGGATACGCAGTATTTT. The complete variable domain, with remaining parts taken from reference TRBV7-8 and TRBJ2-3, reads GAGVSQSPRYKVAKRGQDVALRCDPISGHVSLFWYQQALGQGPEFLTYFQNEAQLDKSGLPSDRFFAERPEGSVSTLKIQRTQQEDSAVYLCASRGPGTTDTQYFGPGTRLTVL.

This clone was counted a single time. The chain combines TRBV18 with TRBJ2-2; 10 nucleotides line up with TRBD2. J gave up 4 bases and V 6 bases, and 5 bases lay outside the gene matches. Germline CDR1 is KGHSH and CDR2 is LQKENI. The CDR3 consists of 15 residues. The CDR3 nucleotides are TGTGCCAGCTCTCCTACTAGCGGGATCACCGGGGAGCTGTTTTTT. Its translation: CASSPTSGITGELFF.